The rows below give T cell receptor beta chains drawn from one sample of a study of blood T cells in healthy people across ages. TCRdb independently ran MiXCR on the 5' RACE reads; one entry per CDR3 protein. The sample carries hundreds of thousands of distinct CDR3 sequences, around 25% recorded once. The same data also contributed to another study, on T cells of mothers and their children.

Sequenced material: blood. All receptors derive from a boy younger than 18 in good health. CDR3s include the opening cysteine and the closing phenylalanine or tryptophan. D genes are given only for firm matches. Where a row states a size, it is once, few, many or the class of an expanded clone; other rows omit it.

TRBJ2-1	TRBV29-1	few	.	CSGSGPMSDEQFF	TGCAGCGGGTCGGGACCAATGAGCGATGAGCAGTTCTTC
TRBJ2-5	TRBV4-1	many	TRBD2	CASSLRLAGGETQYF	TGTGCCAGCAGCTTAAGGCTAGCGGGGGGGGAGACCCAGTACTTC
TRBJ2-5	TRBV7-2	.	.	CASSLKAGLVAPETQYF	TGTGCCAGCAGCTTAAAAGCGGGTCTTGTGGCCCCAGAGACCCAGTACTTC
TRBJ2-5	TRBV12-3/TRBV12-4	.	TRBD2	CASRISGGYQETQYF	TGTGCCAGCAGAATTAGCGGGGGGTACCAAGAGACCCAGTACTTC
TRBJ1-2	TRBV20-1	few	.	CSAGDGNYGYTF	TGCAGTGCCGGGGACGGTAACTATGGCTACACCTTC
TRBJ1-4	TRBV27	many	.	CASSLASNEKLFF	TGTGCCAGCAGTTTGGCTTCAAATGAAAAACTGTTTTTT
TRBJ2-7	TRBV9	few	.	CASSVGLEIPYEQYF	TGTGCCAGCAGCGTAGGTTTGGAGATCCCCTACGAGCAGTACTTC
TRBJ2-5	TRBV20-1	.	TRBD2	CSASRTSGGLETQYF	TGCAGTGCTAGCCGGACTAGCGGGGGGTTAGAGACCCAGTACTTC
TRBJ2-3	TRBV14	.	TRBD2	CASSQDSAGGATDTQYF	TGTGCCAGCAGCCAAGATTCGGCGGGAGGGGCGACAGATACGCAGTATTTT
TRBJ2-7	TRBV28	.	TRBD1	CASSLGQGGPFSYEQYF	TGTGCCAGCAGTTTAGGACAGGGAGGTCCCTTCTCCTACGAGCAGTACTTC
TRBJ2-1	TRBV10-3	few	TRBD2	CAISGDGGADYNEQFF	TGTGCCATCAGTGGGGACGGGGGGGCCGATTACAATGAGCAGTTCTTC
TRBJ2-5	TRBV6-5	few	TRBD2	CASSYSTWGGTQYF	TGTGCCAGCAGTTACTCGACGTGGGGGGGGACCCAGTACTTC
TRBJ2-5	TRBV11-2	.	TRBD1	CASSAVQGAYETQYF	TGTGCCAGCAGCGCCGTCCAGGGGGCTTATGAGACCCAGTACTTC
TRBJ1-2	TRBV6-5	.	TRBD1	CASSSGQGELGYTF	TGTGCCAGCAGTTCCGGACAGGGGGAACTGGGCTACACCTTC
TRBJ2-1	TRBV12-3/TRBV12-4	few	TRBD2	CASSLLIAGGRNEQFF	TGTGCCAGCAGTTTACTGATAGCGGGGGGGCGTAATGAGCAGTTCTTC
TRBJ2-3	TRBV12-3/TRBV12-4	.	.	CASSPYPKGTDTQYF	TGTGCCAGCAGTCCTTACCCCAAAGGCACAGATACGCAGTATTTT
TRBJ2-7	TRBV21-1	.	.	CASSPPSSAEVEQYF	TGTGCCAGCAGCCCCCCCTCTAGCGCTGAGGTCGAGCAGTACTTC
TRBJ2-1	TRBV20-1	.	TRBD2	CSALKSGRGSNEQFF	TGCAGTGCGCTTAAAAGCGGGAGGGGTTCAAATGAGCAGTTCTTC
TRBJ2-4	TRBV5-1	few	.	CASSLGDLLNIQYF	TGCGCCAGCAGCTTGGGGGACTTGCTAAACATTCAGTACTTC
TRBJ2-7	TRBV10-2	once	.	CASIEGTSYEQYF	TGCGCCAGCATCGAGGGAACTTCCTACGAGCAGTACTTC
TRBJ2-1	TRBV29-1	.	TRBD2	CSGKLAGGGNEQFF	TGCAGCGGCAAACTAGCGGGAGGAGGCAATGAGCAGTTCTTC
TRBJ2-2	TRBV28	.	.	CATSRGDTGELFF	TGTGCCACCTCCAGGGGGGACACCGGGGAGCTGTTTTTT
TRBJ2-7	TRBV6-2/TRBV6-3	.	.	CASSQNEGRDEQYF	TGTGCCAGCAGCCAAAATGAGGGACGGGACGAGCAGTACTTC
TRBJ2-1	TRBV4-3	.	.	CASSQDIDSRGKFF	TGCGCCAGCAGCCAAGATATAGACAGTCGGGGGAAGTTCTTC
TRBJ2-7	TRBV12-3/TRBV12-4	.	TRBD1	CASRGGQLYEQYF	TGTGCCAGCAGAGGGGGACAGCTCTACGAGCAGTACTTC
TRBJ2-3	TRBV9	.	TRBD2	CASSATSASLGDTQYF	TGTGCCAGCAGCGCAACTAGCGCCTCCTTGGGCGATACGCAGTATTTT
TRBJ2-7	TRBV20-1	.	TRBD2	CSAYGLAGGYEQYF	TGCAGTGCCTACGGACTAGCGGGAGGCTACGAGCAGTACTTC
TRBJ2-7	TRBV20-1	.	TRBD2	CSAGTSGGARYEQYF	TGCAGTGCTGGGACTAGCGGGGGGGCCAGGTACGAGCAGTACTTC
TRBJ2-7	TRBV24-1	.	.	CATSDSAKSSYEQYF	TGTGCCACCAGTGATTCAGCAAAGAGCTCCTACGAGCAGTACTTC
TRBJ2-1	TRBV29-1	.	TRBD2	CSVVPTSGSIYNEQFF	TGCAGCGTTGTCCCGACTAGCGGGAGCATTTACAATGAGCAGTTCTTC
TRBJ1-1	TRBV12-3/TRBV12-4	.	TRBD1	CASSPTGGISEAFF	TGTGCCAGCAGCCCGACAGGGGGCATATCTGAAGCTTTCTTT
TRBJ2-7	TRBV6-2/TRBV6-3	.	.	CASSPGGLGSYNEQYF	TGTGCCAGCAGCCCCGGCGGGTTGGGGAGTTACAATGAGCAGTACTTC
TRBJ1-4	TRBV10-3	.	TRBD1	CAVGQGVEKLFF	TGTGCCGTAGGACAGGGGGTTGAAAAACTGTTTTTT
TRBJ2-2	TRBV6-2/TRBV6-3	.	.	CASIQGTGELFF	TGTGCCAGCATCCAGGGTACCGGGGAGCTGTTTTTT
TRBJ2-7	TRBV7-8	few	.	CASRQEGEQYF	TGTGCCAGCAGGCAGGAGGGCGAGCAGTACTTC
TRBJ2-1	TRBV7-3	few	TRBD2	CASSLHSGGYNEQFF	TGTGCCAGCAGCTTACATAGCGGGGGTTACAATGAGCAGTTCTTC
TRBJ1-2	TRBV29-1	.	TRBD1	CSVAVTGGDYGYTF	TGCAGCGTTGCCGTAACAGGGGGAGACTATGGCTACACCTTC
TRBJ2-3	TRBV20-1	.	TRBD2	CSAHLAGTQYF	TGCAGTGCGCATCTAGCGGGTACGCAGTATTTT
TRBJ1-1	TRBV29-1	few	.	CSVRHRIDRTEAFF	TGCAGCGTCCGACACCGGATAGATCGCACTGAAGCTTTCTTT
TRBJ2-1	TRBV29-1	.	.	CSVVQGGSEQFF	TGCAGCGTTGTTCAGGGGGGAAGTGAGCAGTTCTTC
TRBJ2-5	TRBV27	.	TRBD2	CASSLSRLAGGGGETQYF	TGTGCCAGCAGTTTATCGAGACTAGCGGGGGGAGGGGGAGAGACCCAGTACTTC
TRBJ2-1	TRBV5-1	.	.	CASSLVLGYNEQFF	TGCGCCAGCAGCTTGGTTCTGGGGTACAATGAGCAGTTCTTC
TRBJ2-5	TRBV29-1	few	TRBD1	CSVTTGGAQYF	TGCAGCGTTACGACAGGGGGCGCCCAGTACTTC
TRBJ2-5	TRBV5-6	few	TRBD2	CASSLGTSGRAQYF	TGTGCCAGCAGCTTGGGGACTAGCGGGAGGGCCCAGTACTTC
TRBJ1-4	TRBV14	.	.	CASSQVGRGTNEKLFF	TGTGCCAGCAGCCAAGTTGGGAGAGGAACTAATGAAAAACTGTTTTTT
TRBJ1-2	TRBV6-1	few	.	CASSERGGSNYGYTF	TGTGCCAGCAGTGAAAGGGGGGGATCTAACTATGGCTACACCTTC
TRBJ2-1	TRBV20-1	few	TRBD2	CSAHAGLATYNEQFF	TGCAGTGCGCATGCGGGACTAGCTACCTACAATGAGCAGTTCTTC
TRBJ2-5	TRBV20-1	few	.	CSARVGSMETQYF	TGCAGTGCTAGAGTAGGTAGCATGGAGACCCAGTACTTC
TRBJ2-3	TRBV2	few	.	CASGIGQSTDTQYF	TGTGCCAGCGGCATAGGGCAGTCAACAGATACGCAGTATTTT
TRBJ1-4	TRBV25-1	.	.	CASSEVGARGEKLFF	TGTGCCAGCAGTGAGGTCGGGGCGAGGGGTGAAAAACTGTTTTTT
TRBJ2-1	TRBV5-1	.	TRBD2	CASSLASSGRSNEQFF	TGCGCCAGCAGCTTGGCGTCTAGCGGGAGATCTAATGAGCAGTTCTTC
TRBJ2-3	TRBV28	.	TRBD2	CASSLASSGSSADTQYF	TGTGCCAGCAGTTTAGCGTCTAGCGGGAGTAGTGCAGATACGCAGTATTTT